The clone carrying this T cell receptor beta chain showed up just a few times. Its antigen is not known. This specimen comes from a study of cytomegalovirus exposure and HLA in healthy donors. Study overall: Earlier results showed roughly 120 million unique TCR beta sequences derived from approximately 180 million T cells.

60 Vbeta and 13 Jbeta primers were used in PCR. The data were produced by immunoSEQ multiplex PCR, yet TCRdb's version contains in-frame clones alone and is incomplete. The sample carries 85,000 to 130,000 clones, about 80% recorded once. Study results and limitations: Rates of TCR association differed by HLA locus in a later analysis, with DRB1 highest and HLA-C lowest. In a later analysis, several top co-occurrence clusters appeared linked to parvovirus B19, influenza, CMV and Epstein-Barr virus. An observed cluster of highly shared sequence variants was recorded as a likely sequencing artifact.

V shed 5 bases and J 3 bases; nucleotides not matched to a gene: 6. Per the germline V gene, CDR1 is SGHTA and CDR2 is FQGNSA. This CDR3 spans 16 amino acids. The sequenced material came from PBMCs. The V call is TRBV7-2, the J call TRBJ2-7; 14 positions match TRBD2. The sequence derives from a woman in her 40s in good health and CMV-seronegative. The CDR3 here is CASSPEGTSGSYEQYF. CDR3 in DNA: TGTGCCAGCAGCCCCGAAGGGACTAGCGGGAGCTACGAGCAGTACTTC.